One and the same sample provided the 26 T cell receptor beta chains below, sequenced in a study of radiotherapy plus CTLA-4 blockade in lung cancer (dated 2018 in TCRdb). Library creation used the immunoSEQ multiplex PCR assay. Entries here come from immuneACCESS through TCRdb and include only in-frame sequences with V and J called. Some clones fail to appear in such tables; in the studies checked, an unresolved V gene covers under half of the shortfall, and the cause of the remainder is unknown. This sample is represented by some 87,000 clones; about four fifths of them were singletons. Roughly 15% of the sample comes from the top ten. The starting material was peripheral blood, obtained from a patient treated with radiotherapy plus ipilimumab. All receptors come from a human donor with non-small cell lung cancer that progressed on radiotherapy plus ipilimumab.

This chain uses TRBV27 with TRBJ2-2; TRBD2 aligns across 9 bases. Germline CDR1 reads MNHEY; CDR2 reads SMNVEV (reference sequence). This CDR3 spans 15 amino acids. The V gene end was trimmed by 6 bases and the J gene end by 5 bases; junction bases not matched to a gene: 7. CDR3 region: CASSLAGVGTGELFF. The CDR3 nucleotides read TGTGCCAGCAGCTTAGCGGGAGTGGGGACCGGGGAGCTGTTTTTT.

The chain is built from TRBV6-6 and TRBJ1-2, with D perhaps TRBD1 (6 bases). V was cut by 2 bases and J by 5 bases, with 15 bases left in between. This CDR3 has 15 amino acids. Germline V lookup: CDR1 MNHNY, CDR2 SVGAGI (reference sequence). The CDR3 DNA sequence: TGTGCCAGCAGTTACGGGGGCAGGGCTCTATATGGCTACACCTTC. It specifies CASSYGGRALYGYTF.

This rearrangement joins TRBV2 to TRBJ2-7, with no clear D. This CDR3 has 13 amino acids. Trimming removed 6 bases at V and 3 bases at J, with 12 bases between. Germline values: CDR1 SNHLY, CDR2 FYNNEI. CDR3 in DNA: TGTGCCAGCAGCCCCGGGTGGCGCTACGAGCAGTACTTC. Protein: CASSPGWRYEQYF.

V gene TRBV7-9 combines with J gene TRBJ2-1, with D unclear. Trimming took 3 bases from V and 6 from J, leaving 9 bases between them. The CDR3 loop spans 13 amino acids. CDR1 is SEHNR and CDR2 is FQNEAQ in the germline V gene (reference sequence). CDR3 sequence: CASSFGLVNEQFF. In DNA, the CDR3 is TGTGCCAGCAGCTTTGGGCTAGTCAATGAGCAGTTCTTC. Looking up the rest from reference TRBV7-9 and TRBJ2-1 gives the full variable domain: DTGVSQNPRHKITKRGQNVTFRCDPISEHNRLYWYRQTLGQGPEFLTYFQNEAQLEKSRLLSDRFSAERPKGSFSTLEIQRTEQGDSAMYLCASSFGLVNEQFFGPGTRLTVL.

This sequence joins TRBV10-3 and TRBJ1-1; no firm D call. Trimming removed 10 bases at V and 0 bases at J, with 9 bases between. This CDR3 has 12 amino acids. CDR1 and CDR2 (germline): ENHRY, SYGVKD. CDR3 coding DNA: TGTGCCACCTCAAGTTTGAACACTGAAGCTTTCTTT. Encoded protein: CATSSLNTEAFF.

This clone was detected a few times. The rearrangement joins TRBV19 to TRBJ2-4, with 9 nucleotides matching TRBD1. The CDR3 length is 13 residues. The ends lost 4 bases at V and 7 bases at J; junction bases unmatched: 2. The germline V gene encodes CDR1 LNHDA and CDR2 SQIVND (reference sequence). CDR3 in amino acids: CASSSDRGNIQYF. The CDR3 DNA reads TGTGCCAGTAGTAGTGACAGGGGGAACATTCAGTACTTC.

The V gene is TRBV28, the J gene TRBJ2-2; no firm D call. The V end lost 2 bases, the J end lost 6 bases, and 7 bases lay between the germline ends. The germline V gene encodes CDR1 MDHEN and CDR2 SYDVKM. The CDR3 length is 13 residues. CDR3 sequence (DNA): TGTGCCAGCAGTTTAGGGCTAGCCGGGGAGCTGTTTTTT. Its protein is CASSLGLAGELFF. Supplemented by reference TRBV28 and TRBJ2-2, the full variable domain reads DVKVTQSSRYLVKRTGEKVFLECVQDMDHENMFWYRQDPGLGLRLIYFSYDVKMKEKGDIPEGYSVSREKKERFSLILESASTNQTSMYLCASSLGLAGELFFGEGSRLTVL.

The V gene is TRBV7-8, the J gene TRBJ1-5, with 11 bases matching TRBD1. V was pared by 4 bases and J by 3 bases, with 2 bases of the junction left unmatched. CDR3 length equals 15 residues. Germline lookup yields CDR1 SGHVS and CDR2 FQNEAQ. In DNA, the CDR3 is TGTGCCAGCAGCTGGACAGGGGGCCACAATCAGCCCCAGCATTTT. It translates to CASSWTGGHNQPQHF.

The V gene is TRBV10-3, the J gene TRBJ2-7; TRBD2 aligns across 9 bases. Trimming removed 6 bases from V and 5 bases from J; junction bases left unmatched: 8. This CDR3 is built from 14 residues. From germline, CDR1 is ENHRY and CDR2 SYGVKD. The CDR3 sequence: CAISPGLAEHEQYF. The CDR3 nucleotides read TGTGCCATCAGCCCGGGACTAGCCGAGCACGAGCAGTACTTC.

The rearrangement uses TRBV15 and TRBJ2-5, with a tentative D call TRBD2 (5 bases). Germline assignment: CDR1 LNHNV and CDR2 YYDKDF (reference sequence). Between the trimmed V and J ends, which lost 1 base and 0 bases, there was a span of 9 bases. CDR3 size: 15 residues. CDR3 DNA: TGTGCCACCAGCAGAGCCGGGATGTACCAAGAGACCCAGTACTTC. This sequence encodes CATSRAGMYQETQYF.

This clone was detected only a few times. Other nucleotide sequences from this sample produce the same CDR3. This chain connects TRBV10-3 to TRBJ2-2, with 7 bases identical to TRBD1. Germline CDR1 and CDR2: ENHRY and SYGVKD. This CDR3 has 14 amino acids. Germline trimming cut 4 bases from V and 2 bases from J; bases unmatched to any gene: 1. The CDR3 bases are TGTGCCATCAGTGGACAGGGTAACACCGGGGAGCTGTTTTTT. Residues: CAISGQGNTGELFF.

This rearrangement joins TRBV6-1 to TRBJ2-3; no definite D call. CDR3 size: 12 residues. V was clipped by 5 bases and J by 5 bases, with 8 bases between them. The germline V gene encodes CDR1 MNHNS and CDR2 SASEGT. CDR3 in DNA: TGTGCCAGCAGTCTCAATGAAGATACGCAGTATTTT. Translating gives CASSLNEDTQYF.

Turning to this clone: At one boundary the junction diverges from the germline segment, which might be a read error. The chain recombines TRBV6-1 with TRBJ1-1; D is unclear. The CDR3 runs 14 residues. Germline V gene sequence: CDR1 MNHNS, CDR2 SASEGT. In DNA, the CDR3 is TGTGCCAGCAGTAAAGCGACATGGAACACTGAAGCTTTCTTT. This codes for CASSKATWNTEAFF.

The rearrangement uses TRBV4-1 and TRBJ1-1; the D is unclear. The CDR3 consists of 13 residues. Between the trimmed V and J ends, which lost 2 bases and 3 bases, there was a span of 7 bases. Germline V gives CDR1 MGHRA, CDR2 YSYEKL. CDR3 in amino acids: CASSQTVYTEAFF. CDR3 coding DNA: TGCGCCAGCAGCCAAACAGTTTACACTGAAGCTTTCTTT.

The chain is built from TRBV7-2 and TRBJ2-7, with no clear D. Germline V CDR1 and CDR2: SGHTA, FQGNSA. The V gene lost 5 bases and the J gene lost 0 bases, with 11 bases spanning the gap. The CDR3 runs 14 residues. Here the CDR3 reads CASSVSSSSYEQYF. Written as DNA, the CDR3 is TGTGCCAGCAGCGTCAGCTCCAGCTCCTACGAGCAGTACTTC.

The CDR3 nucleotides are TGTGCCAGCAGCCCGGGACTAGCGGGAGTTTTAACGTACGAGCAGTACTTC. This sequence encodes CASSPGLAGVLTYEQYF. The chain joins TRBV11-2 to TRBJ2-7; 14 bases match TRBD2. Per the germline V gene, CDR1 is SGHAT and CDR2 is FQNNGV. This CDR3 has 17 amino acids. The trim removed 5 bases at V and 4 bases at J, leaving 10 bases unmatched.

The rearrangement uses TRBV27 and TRBJ2-2; D is ambiguous. Germline V gene data show CDR1 as MNHEY and CDR2 as SMNVEV (reference sequence). V lost 0 bases and J lost 0, with 5 bases in between. This CDR3 contains 15 residues. The DNA for the CDR3 is TGTGCCAGCAGTTTATCCCGACCGAACACCGGGGAGCTGTTTTTT. It translates to CASSLSRPNTGELFF.

V is TRBV7-6 and J is TRBJ2-2; TRBD2 agrees at 9 bases. V gave up 1 base and J gave up 0 bases; unmatched junction bases: 9. The CDR3 covers 19 residues. Germline V gives CDR1 SGHVS, CDR2 FNYEAQ. The CDR3 region is CASSLGATSGPSNTGELFF. The CDR3 DNA follows: TGTGCCAGCAGCTTAGGCGCGACTAGCGGACCGTCGAACACCGGGGAGCTGTTTTTT.

The chain combines TRBV2 with TRBJ1-6; D is unclear. Trimming shortened V by 10 bases and J by 0 bases, and 13 bases separated the two germline ends. The CDR3 is made up of 15 amino acids. The germline V gene has CDR1 SNHLY and CDR2 FYNNEI. In DNA form, the CDR3 reads TGTGCCACGTGGGAGGGCTACTCCTATAATTCACCCCTCCACTTT. It codes for CATWEGYSYNSPLHF.

The CDR3: CASSPRRRSGGEAFF. CDR3 bases: TGCGCCAGCAGCCCTCGTCGAAGGTCCGGAGGTGAAGCTTTCTTT. J is TRBJ1-1 and V is TRBV4-1; D gene ambiguous. Looked up from germline, CDR1 is MGHRA and CDR2 is YSYEKL. The CDR3 sequence is 15 residues long. V was trimmed by 4 bases and J by 7 bases, leaving 19 bases between them.

This clone was counted only a few times. This chain connects TRBV6-5 to TRBJ1-4; the D is unclear. V was shortened by 5 bases and J by 16 bases, with 8 bases between the two germline ends. This CDR3 spans 9 amino acids. From germline, CDR1 is MNHEY and CDR2 SVGAGI. CDR3 loop: CASSRLGFF. DNA for the CDR3: TGTGCCAGCAGTCGGCTGGGGTTTTTT.

This chain joins TRBV6-5 and TRBJ2-7; 11 bases align to TRBD1. With 2 bases clipped from V and 3 bases from J, the junction kept 3 bases outside the gene matches. This CDR3 region has 15 residues. Germline-derived CDR1 and CDR2 are MNHEY and SVGAGI. In DNA form, the CDR3 reads TGTGCCAGCAGTTACCCGGGACAGGGGGTCTACGAGCAGTACTTC. It encodes CASSYPGQGVYEQYF.

The table lists this clone with a count of one. This rearrangement joins TRBV6-1 to TRBJ2-7; TRBD1 might be the D (6 bases). CDR3 length: 12 residues. Germline V gene data show CDR1 as MNHNS and CDR2 as SASEGT. V dropped 7 bases and J dropped 4 bases, with 11 bases sitting between them. DNA of the CDR3: TGTGCCAGCAATCTGGGGGCGTACGAGCAGTACTTC. Translated, it gives CASNLGAYEQYF.

The chain uses TRBV2 and TRBJ1-3; possibly TRBD1 for D (5 bases). The CDR3 covers 13 residues. The germline V and J ends were trimmed by 7 bases and 3 bases, with 10 bases remaining between them. Germline assignment: CDR1 SNHLY and CDR2 FYNNEI. The CDR3: CASTTGLGNTIYF. The CDR3, as DNA: TGTGCCAGCACCACGGGACTTGGAAACACCATATATTTT. The full variable domain, with the rest looked up from reference TRBV2 and TRBJ1-3, is EPEVTQTPSHQVTQMGQEVILRCVPISNHLYFYWYRQILGQKVEFLVSFYNNEISEKSEIFDDQFSVERPDGSNFTLKIRSTKLEDSAMYFCASTTGLGNTIYFGEGSWLTVV.

The rearrangement joins TRBV6-5 to TRBJ1-5; D perhaps matches TRBD1 (6 bases). This CDR3 comprises 13 residues. Germline-derived CDR1 and CDR2 are MNHEY and SVGAGI. V lost 4 bases and J 7 bases, leaving 11 bases between the germline ends. CDR3: CASSLDRRQPQHF. CDR3 sequence (DNA): TGTGCCAGCAGTTTAGACAGGAGGCAGCCCCAGCATTTT.

The V call is TRBV27, the J call TRBJ1-1; D ambiguous. Trimming shortened V by 4 bases and J by 1 base, and 10 bases separated the two germline ends. CDR3 length equals 14 residues. From germline, CDR1 is MNHEY and CDR2 SMNVEV (reference sequence). The CDR3 sequence is CASSSVSANTEAFF. The CDR3, as DNA: TGTGCCAGCAGTTCAGTTAGCGCGAACACTGAAGCTTTCTTT.